The clone carrying this T cell receptor (beta chain) was seen a few times. Its matching antigen is unknown. Germline CDR1 GTSNPN, CDR2 SVGIG (reference sequence). The ends were cut back, 0 bases at V and 15 bases at J, with 18 bases in the middle. The CDR3 has 13 residues. The sample is drawn from a study of CD8+ T cells in alopecia areata. Study-wide context: Treated patients swallowed 5 to 10 mg of oral tofacitinib twice daily.

Following extraction, RNA underwent reverse transcription to cDNA, which served as the sequencing template. Assay: immunoSEQ multiplex PCR; the TCRdb copy retains only in-frame clones and omits some. The table has over 150,000 clones, approximately 60% seen once. Treatment here: oral pan-JAK inhibitor, 5-10 mg twice daily. Study-level results: A great number of expanded lesional clones endured in scalp and blood during tofacitinib. Lesional scalp displayed greater clonality than normal scalp, most notably in alopecia totalis/universalis. Scalp clonality and expanded CD8+ clones among the top 100 were significantly decreased by tofacitinib.

The gene calls are TRBV30 and TRBJ2-1; possible D gene TRBD1, 6 bases. This sequence originates from a human donor with alopecia areata. Sequencing was performed on CD4+ T cells sorted from blood, taken at week 4, from a patient treated with tofacitinib. CDR3 sequence: CAWSVRGQDGRFF. In DNA form, the CDR3 reads TGTGCCTGGAGTGTTAGGGGACAAGACGGGCGGTTCTTC.